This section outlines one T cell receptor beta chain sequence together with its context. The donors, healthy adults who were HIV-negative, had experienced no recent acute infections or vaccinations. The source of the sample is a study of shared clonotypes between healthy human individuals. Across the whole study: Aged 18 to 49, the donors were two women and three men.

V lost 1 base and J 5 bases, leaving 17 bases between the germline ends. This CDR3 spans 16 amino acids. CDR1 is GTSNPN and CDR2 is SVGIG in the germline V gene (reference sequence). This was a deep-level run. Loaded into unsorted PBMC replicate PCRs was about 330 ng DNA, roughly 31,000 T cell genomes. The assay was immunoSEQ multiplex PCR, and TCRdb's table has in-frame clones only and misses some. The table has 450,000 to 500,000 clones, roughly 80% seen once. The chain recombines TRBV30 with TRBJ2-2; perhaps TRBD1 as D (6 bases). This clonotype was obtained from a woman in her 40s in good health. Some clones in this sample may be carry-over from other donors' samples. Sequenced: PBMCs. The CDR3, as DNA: TGTGCCTGGAGTGGAGCCGGGACAAGTGCTACCGGGGAGCTGTTTTTT. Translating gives CAWSGAGTSATGELFF.